The 8 T cell receptor beta chains given below trace back to one sample, sequenced in a study of T-cell memory formation after mild COVID-19. TCRdb reprocessed the 5' RACE reads with MiXCR, giving one entry per CDR3 protein. Of a few hundred thousand distinct CDR3 sequences in the sample, roughly a tenth were seen once. Input material: PBMCs or a T cell subset sorted from them (not recorded which). The receptors were sampled from a man younger than 35 who had mild COVID-19 (a few samples of this study predate the infection). Cell type and time point are not known.

This rearrangement joins TRBV4-2 to TRBJ1-1; TRBD1 might be the D (6 bases). Germline V lookup: CDR1 LGHNA, CDR2 YNFKEQ. V was cut by 0 bases and J by 6 bases, with 11 bases left in between. The CDR3 covers 14 residues. For the CDR3, the DNA is TGTGCCAGCAGCCAAGATTGGGGGCGGTCTGAAGCTTTCTTT. This translates into CASSQDWGRSEAFF.

This chain connects TRBV27 to TRBJ1-2, with D maybe TRBD1 (5 bases). V lost 2 bases, J lost 4 bases, and 8 bases lay in between. CDR3 length equals 13 residues. Germline V gene sequence: CDR1 MNHEY, CDR2 SMNVEV (reference sequence). DNA for the CDR3: TGTGCCAGCAGTTTAAGTCAGGGCTATGGCTACACCTTC. Encoded protein: CASSLSQGYGYTF.

This clonotype occurred a few times. The chain recombines TRBV7-8 with TRBJ2-1, with 12 bases matching TRBD2. V gave up 6 bases and J gave up 7 bases; unmatched junction bases: 7. The CDR3 consists of 15 residues. The germline CDR1 and CDR2 sequences are SGHVS and FQNEAQ. In nucleotides, the CDR3 is TGTGCCAGCAGGCCCCTAGCGGGGGGGCGGAATGAGCAGTTCTTC. Protein product: CASRPLAGGRNEQFF.

The chain uses TRBV12-3 or TRBV12-4 and TRBJ1-5; a possible D gene is TRBD1 (5 bases). Trimming cost V 3 bases and J 0 bases, with 9 bases left between them. CDR3 length equals 15 residues. DNA of the CDR3: TGTGCCAGCAGTTTGTTGACAGATAGCAATCAGCCCCAGCATTTT. Translated: CASSLLTDSNQPQHF.

The V gene is TRBV14, the J gene TRBJ1-2; D might be TRBD1 (5 bases). The V end lost 4 bases, the J end lost 2 bases, and 14 bases lay between the germline ends. Germline CDR1 is SGHDN and CDR2 is FVKESK. There are 15 residues in the CDR3. This chain's CDR3 is CASSLSGRTNYGYTF. The CDR3, as DNA: TGTGCCAGCAGCCTATCGGGACGGACAAACTATGGCTACACCTTC.

This clonotype has more than one count but fewer than ten. The chain joins TRBV12-3 or TRBV12-4 to TRBJ2-7; 8 nucleotides line up with TRBD2. With 6 bases clipped from V and 2 bases from J, the junction kept 6 bases outside the gene matches. The CDR3 sequence is 14 residues long. CDR3 in amino acids: CASRDAGGAYEQYF. The CDR3 region has the DNA TGTGCCAGCAGAGACGCGGGGGGAGCCTACGAGCAGTACTTC.

The J gene is TRBJ1-6, the V gene TRBV6-6, with unresolved D. CDR1 MNHNY and CDR2 SVGAGI come from the germline V gene (reference sequence). CDR3 length: 15 amino acids. V dropped 3 bases and J dropped 10 bases, with 16 bases sitting between them. The CDR3 is CASSYGPTVGSPLHF. CDR3 in DNA: TGTGCCAGCAGTTATGGCCCCACAGTGGGCTCACCCCTCCACTTT.

This clonotype was picked up a small number of times. The chain joins TRBV10-3 to TRBJ2-2; 7 bases match TRBD2. Trimming at V came to 11 bases and at J to 5 bases, leaving 8 bases not matched to a gene. Per germline, CDR1 ENHRY and CDR2 SYGVKD. This CDR3 is 13 amino acids long. CDR3 sequence (DNA): TGTGCCGCAGGGAGGGAAGGAACCGGGGAGCTGTTTTTT. Its protein product is CAAGREGTGELFF.